The 4 T cell receptor beta chains in this list originate from one sample, sequenced in a study of cytomegalovirus exposure and HLA in healthy donors. Libraries were prepared by immunoSEQ multiplex PCR; TCRdb keeps only in-frame clonotypes and omits some of them. The sample contains roughly 71,000 clones, approximately 94% of which appear only once. The sample taken for sequencing was PBMCs. These TCRs come from a woman aged 18-29 years in good health and CMV-seronegative.

The V call is TRBV11-2, the J call TRBJ1-1, with 11 bases lining up with TRBD1. The CDR3 totals 16 residues. Per germline, CDR1 SGHAT and CDR2 FQNNGV. Losses at the gene ends were 6 bases for V and 2 bases for J; bases not matched to a gene: 8. In nucleotides, the CDR3 is TGTGCCAGCAGTTCCGCCAGGACAGGGGGCAACACTGAAGCTTTCTTT. Encoded protein: CASSSARTGGNTEAFF.

This chain connects TRBV30 to TRBJ1-5; 9 positions agree with TRBD1. This CDR3 has 16 residues. The germline V gene encodes CDR1 GTSNPN and CDR2 SVGIG (reference sequence). J gave up 1 base and V 2 bases, and 6 bases lay outside the gene matches. For the CDR3, the DNA is TGTGCCTGGAGTTCCGACAGGGGGTTAAGCAATCAGCCCCAGCATTTT. It yields the protein CAWSSDRGLSNQPQHF.

The chain joins TRBV6-4 to TRBJ1-2; D might be TRBD1 (5 bases). V lost 7 bases, J lost 2 bases, and 17 bases lay in between. Looked up from germline, CDR1 is MRHNA and CDR2 is SNTAGT. This CDR3 spans 15 amino acids. CDR3 nucleotides: TGTGCCAGCATTAGGTACTGGGGCGCAAACTATGGCTACACCTTC. This codes for CASIRYWGANYGYTF.

The CDR3 DNA reads as TGTGCCAGCAGGGCTAGCGCAGCGGGCGAGCAGTACTTC. Translating it yields CASRASAAGEQYF. The chain links TRBV2 to TRBJ2-7; D is possibly TRBD2 (6 bases). The germline gives CDR1 SNHLY, CDR2 FYNNEI. The CDR3 is made up of 13 amino acids. Trimming pared 6 bases from V and 6 bases from J, leaving 15 bases between.